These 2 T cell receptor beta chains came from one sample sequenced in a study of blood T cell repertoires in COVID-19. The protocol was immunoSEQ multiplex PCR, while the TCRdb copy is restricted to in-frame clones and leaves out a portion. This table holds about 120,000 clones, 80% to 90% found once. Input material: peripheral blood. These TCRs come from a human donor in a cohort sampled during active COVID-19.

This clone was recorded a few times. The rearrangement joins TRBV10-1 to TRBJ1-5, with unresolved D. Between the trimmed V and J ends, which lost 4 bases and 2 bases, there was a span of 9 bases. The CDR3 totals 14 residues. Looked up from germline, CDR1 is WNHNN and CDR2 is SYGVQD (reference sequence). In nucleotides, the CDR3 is TGCGCCAGCAGTGGACCCAGCGGCAATCAGCCCCAGCATTTT. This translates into CASSGPSGNQPQHF.

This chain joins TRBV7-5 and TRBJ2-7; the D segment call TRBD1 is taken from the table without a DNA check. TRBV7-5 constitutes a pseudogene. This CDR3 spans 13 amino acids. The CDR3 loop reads CARSLGQNYEQYF. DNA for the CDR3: TGTGCCAGAAGCTTAGGGCAGAACTACGAGCAGTACTTC.